The rows below give T cell receptor beta chains drawn from one sample of a study of T cells in Graves' hyperthyroidism and ophthalmopathy. TCRdb re-derived calls from the multiplex PCR reads in MiXCR, one entry per CDR3 protein. The sample includes about 350,000 distinct CDR3 sequences, approximately 15% of them seen just once. Sample: blood. The receptors stem from a woman younger than 45 with Graves' hyperthyroidism. Both conserved end residues are part of each CDR3. The D gene is left open where the match is weak. The size of a clone is reported for some rows only, either as once, few or many, or as a class for expanded clones.

j_call clone_size cdr3_length d_call v_call cdr3_nt cdr3_aa
TRBJ2-7 few 12 - TRBV2 TGTGCCAGCATGGGGGGCGGCGACGAGCAGTACTTC CASMGGGDEQYF
TRBJ1-5 - 15 - TRBV6-2/TRBV6-3 TGTGCCAGCAGTTACTTGAAGACAGCTAATCAGCCCCAGCATTTT CASSYLKTANQPQHF
TRBJ2-7 many 16 TRBD2 TRBV5-1 TGCGCCAGCAGCTTGGATAGTGGGACTAGCGGGAGCAGGCAGTACTTC CASSLDSGTSGSRQYF
TRBJ2-7 - 15 TRBD2 TRBV4-2 TGTCTAACCCGAGGGCTAGCGGGAATGCCTTACGAGCAGTACTTC CLTRGLAGMPYEQYF
TRBJ2-1 few 13 TRBD2 TRBV20-1 TGCAGTGCCACCCTCGGGACTAACAATGAGCAGTTCTTC CSATLGTNNEQFF
TRBJ2-7 few 14 TRBD2 TRBV5-1 TGCGCCAGCAGCGAAACTAGCGGGAGCGGGGAGCAGTACTTC CASSETSGSGEQYF
TRBJ2-1 - 14 - TRBV20-1 TGCAGTGCTAGAGATCCGCCAACCTACAATGAGCAGTTCTTC CSARDPPTYNEQFF
TRBJ1-3 - 16 - TRBV28 TGTGCCAGCAGTTGGGCAGGGATCGAGTCTGGAAACACCATATATTTT CASSWAGIESGNTIYF
TRBJ2-2 many 17 - TRBV6-2/TRBV6-3 TGTGCCAGCAGTTACGTAGCGCCCCGAGACCGTACCGGGGAGCTGTTTTTT CASSYVAPRDRTGELFF
TRBJ2-1 - 14 - TRBV28 TGTGCCAGCAGTTTTTGGTCCCAGATAAATGAGCAGTTCTTC CASSFWSQINEQFF
TRBJ1-5 - 15 - TRBV7-2 TGTGCCAGCAGCTCCGGGGGTGAGAGCAATCAGCCCCAGCATTTT CASSSGGESNQPQHF
TRBJ1-4 - 15 TRBD1 TRBV30 TGTGCCTGGTCCGGGACAGAAACAACTAATGAAAAACTGTTTTTT CAWSGTETTNEKLFF
TRBJ2-1 many 11 TRBD2 TRBV29-1 TGCAGCGTTCTAGCGGATAATGAGCAGTTCTTC CSVLADNEQFF
TRBJ2-2 few 15 - TRBV11-3 TGTGCCAGCAGCCAAAGGACTGAGAACACCGGGGAGCTGTTTTTT CASSQRTENTGELFF
TRBJ2-1 - 17 TRBD2 TRBV20-1 TGCAGTGCCCCTTCCCCGTTACTAGCGGTAAATTACAATGAGCAGTTCTTC CSAPSPLLAVNYNEQFF
TRBJ1-5 many 14 - TRBV7-8 TGTGCCAGCAGCTTACAGGGTTTCAATCAGCCCCAGCATTTT CASSLQGFNQPQHF
TRBJ2-7 many 12 - TRBV7-2 TGTGCCAGCAGCCCTGGCGCCTACGAGCAGTACTTC CASSPGAYEQYF
TRBJ2-7 - 14 TRBD2 TRBV6-8 TGTGTCAGCAGTAGCGGGGCCGGCTCCTACGAGCAGTACTTC CVSSSGAGSYEQYF
TRBJ1-5 - 14 TRBD1 TRBV3-1 TGTGCCAGCAGCCACGGACAGGGCCATCAGCCCCAGCATTTT CASSHGQGHQPQHF
TRBJ2-7 - 12 TRBD2 TRBV20-1 TGCAGTGCTGTAATAGCGGGCGACGAGCAGTACTTC CSAVIAGDEQYF
TRBJ2-7 many 15 TRBD1 TRBV15 TGTGCCACCAGCACCATACAGGGGTCCTCCTACGAGCAGTACTTC CATSTIQGSSYEQYF
TRBJ2-1 - 15 - TRBV20-1 TGCAGTGCTCCTCGAAGGGGGGAGGGATACAATGAGCAGTTCTTC CSAPRRGEGYNEQFF
TRBJ1-1 many 15 - TRBV28 TGTGCCAGCACCCCAGTGCCCGTGCTGAACACTGAAGCTTTCTTT CASTPVPVLNTEAFF
TRBJ2-5 many 13 - TRBV28 TGTGCCAGCTCCAAGGGAGCCCAAGAGACCCAGTACTTC CASSKGAQETQYF
TRBJ1-3 - 14 - TRBV14 TGTGCCAGCAGCCAAGATTGGTCTGGAAACACCATATATTTT CASSQDWSGNTIYF
TRBJ2-1 many 15 - TRBV27 TGTGCCAGCAGTTTAAACAGAACCCCATTCAATGAGCAGTTCTTC CASSLNRTPFNEQFF
TRBJ2-7 many 13 TRBD2 TRBV10-3 TGTGCCATCAGTGGGACTAGCTCCTACGAGCAGTACTTC CAISGTSSYEQYF
TRBJ2-7 many 13 - TRBV12-3/TRBV12-4 TGTGCCAGCAGTTTAGTTCACGGCTACGAGCAGTACTTC CASSLVHGYEQYF
TRBJ2-3 - 15 TRBD2 TRBV20-1 TGCAGTGCTAGGGGACTAGCGGACAACACAGATACGCAGTATTTT CSARGLADNTDTQYF
TRBJ2-1 many 15 - TRBV7-9 TGTGCCAGCAGCCGGGGGACCCCTGCTTACAATGAGCAGTTCTTC CASSRGTPAYNEQFF
TRBJ2-5 - 17 TRBD1 TRBV6-5 TGTGCCAGCAGTTCACCCGGGACAGGTCGCCGAAGGGAGACCCAGTACTTC CASSSPGTGRRRETQYF
TRBJ2-3 many 19 - TRBV28 TGTGCCAGCAGTTTTCTCAAGGGACTGCCTGGCACTAGCACAGATACGCAGTATTTT CASSFLKGLPGTSTDTQYF
TRBJ2-3 few 14 - TRBV5-5 TGTGCCAGCAGCGTGGACACCGTGCCAGATACGCAGTATTTT CASSVDTVPDTQYF
TRBJ1-6 few 16 - TRBV14 TGTGCCAGCAAACGAAGCGGGGAACAATATAATTCACCCCTCCACTTT CASKRSGEQYNSPLHF
TRBJ2-2 few 16 TRBD2 TRBV3-1 TGTGCCAGCAAAAAGGGGCTAGCGGGAGGAACCGGGGAGCTGTTTTTT CASKKGLAGGTGELFF
TRBJ2-4 few 16 - TRBV4-3 TGCGCCAGCAGCCAAGATAGTGGGGGAGCCAAAAACATTCAGTACTTC CASSQDSGGAKNIQYF
TRBJ1-6 - 12 - TRBV20-1 TGCAGTGCTAGTCTCAGGGATTCACCCCTCCACTTT CSASLRDSPLHF
TRBJ2-7 few 16 TRBD1 TRBV28 TGTGCCAGCAATTCGCTAGGCGACAGGGCTTCCTACGAGCAGTACTTC CASNSLGDRASYEQYF
TRBJ1-3 once 19 - TRBV15 TGTGCCACCAGCACCGCCGGCCTTCAGGGGTACATCTCTGGAAACACCATATATTTT CATSTAGLQGYISGNTIYF
TRBJ1-2 - 12 - TRBV28 TGTGCCATCTATATTCCTAACTATGGCTACACCTTC CAIYIPNYGYTF
TRBJ2-5 - 14 - TRBV28 TGTGCCAGCAGTTTAGCACAGGCGGGAGAGACCCAGTACTTC CASSLAQAGETQYF
TRBJ2-2 few 15 TRBD2 TRBV20-1 TGCAGTGCTAGAGACATAGCGGGAGCTACCGGGGAGCTGTTTTTT CSARDIAGATGELFF
TRBJ2-7 many 16 TRBD2 TRBV7-2 TGTGCCAGCAGCTTAGCGCTAGCGGGAGGGAAGTCCGAGCAGTACTTC CASSLALAGGKSEQYF
TRBJ1-5 - 17 - TRBV6-2/TRBV6-3 TGTGCCAGCAACCCGGGACGGGATCCGATTAGCAATCAGCCCCAGCATTTT CASNPGRDPISNQPQHF
TRBJ2-2 few 13 - TRBV6-1 TGTGCCAGCAGTTACGTGGGAACCGGGGAGCTGTTTTTT CASSYVGTGELFF
TRBJ2-1 many 15 - TRBV2 TGTGCCAGCAGTGAGGCGGGACAAGATAACAATGAGCAGTTCTTC CASSEAGQDNNEQFF
TRBJ2-1 - 14 - TRBV10-3 TGTGCCATCCGGAGTAGTCAGGGAGCGGATGAGCAGTTCTTC CAIRSSQGADEQFF
TRBJ2-3 - 13 - TRBV9 TGTGCCAGCAGCGTAGGGGTTGCAGATACGCAGTATTTT CASSVGVADTQYF
TRBJ2-4 many 16 - TRBV27 TGTGCCATCCCACCCAAAGGGGCCTTGACCAAAAACATTCAGTACTTC CAIPPKGALTKNIQYF
TRBJ2-4 many 12 - TRBV28 TGTGCCAGCAGTTTATGGGCGGACATTCAGTACTTC CASSLWADIQYF
TRBJ2-5 - 17 - TRBV29-1 TGCAGCGTTGTTCCCTCGGGACTCGTATGGGTCCGAGAGACCCAGTACTTC CSVVPSGLVWVRETQYF